This record covers a single T cell receptor beta chain. The sample is drawn from a study of blood T cell repertoires in COVID-19. Study context: Whether acute or convalescent, the COVID-19 samples came from the United States, Italy and Spain. In each case, the material was cDNA or gDNA derived from T cells, B-cell-depleted T cells, or PBMCs.

As processed by the authors: Nucleated cell counts were estimated from reference gene primer amplification. Assay used: immunoSEQ multiplex PCR; TCRdb lists only in-frame clones, some missing. D and trimming were read from the DNA, whereas the V and J calls and clone size are those reported in that table. The profile shows 55,000 to 85,000 clones, 88% of them singletons. This CDR3 has 13 residues. V was trimmed by 5 bases and J by 3 bases, leaving 10 bases between them. The receptor comes from a human donor in a cohort sampled during active COVID-19. V and J are TRBV12-3 or TRBV12-4 and TRBJ1-1; tentatively, D is TRBD1 (5 bases). The sequenced sample consisted of peripheral blood. Here the CDR3 DNA reads TGTGCCAGCAGTCCAGGGTGGTACACTGAAGCTTTCTTT. Translation: CASSPGWYTEAFF.